The T cell receptor (beta chain) under discussion was sequenced for a study of cytomegalovirus exposure and HLA in healthy donors. Trimming stripped 4 bases from V and 0 bases from J, with 13 bases between. Germline V gene lookup returns CDR1 SGDLS and CDR2 YYNGEE. CDR3 length: 15 residues. The primer mix had 60 Vbeta and 13 Jbeta primers. The table came from immunoSEQ multiplex PCR; TCRdb's copy has only in-frame clones and leaves some out. The repertoire consists of 150,000 to 200,000 clones, with about 81% occurring once and the leading ten covering about 0.98%. Sample: PBMCs. The chain is built from TRBV9 and TRBJ1-2; D possibly corresponds to TRBD1 (5 bases). This sequence was found in a girl under 10 years old in good health and CMV-seropositive. CDR3 sequence (DNA): TGTGCCAGCAGCCTCTCGGGGGAAGCTAACTATGGCTACACCTTC. It encodes CASSLSGEANYGYTF.